The clone carrying this T cell receptor (beta chain) was detected only a few times. CDR1 is LNHDA, CDR2 SQIVND, per germline (reference sequence). Trimming cost V 5 bases and J 5 bases, with 14 bases left between them. This CDR3 contains 14 residues. The data were obtained in a study of molecular identifiers for immune sequencing clone quantification. TCRdb itself ran the PCR reads through MiXCR, one entry per CDR3 protein. The data hold 40,000 to 45,000 distinct CDR3 sequences, with approximately 22% observed a single time. Sequencing was carried out using naive CD8+ T cells from blood, with Jurkat cell RNA spiked in. Noted subset: FACS-sorted CD8+CD4-CCR7+CD45RA+ naive T cells. The chain recombines TRBV19 with TRBJ2-3; perhaps TRBD2 as D (7 bases). The sequence derives from a human donor in good health. Some libraries in this study had Jurkat cell RNA spiked in. DNA for the CDR3: TGTGCCAGTAGTTTCGGGGGGCAGGGAGATACGCAGTATTTT. This sequence encodes CASSFGGQGDTQYF.